One and the same sample provided the 22 T cell receptor beta chains below, sequenced in a study of molecular identifiers for immune sequencing clone quantification. TCRdb fed the PCR reads into MiXCR, producing one record per CDR3 protein. Found here are 88,000 or so distinct CDR3 sequences, around 20% of them singletons; the top ten hold 0.8% to 1.2%. The sequencing sample was made of naive CD8+ T cells from blood, with Jurkat cell RNA spiked in. Regarding subset: FACS-sorted CD8+CD4-CCR7+CD45RA+ naive T cells. The receptors derive from a human donor in good health. Some libraries in this study had Jurkat cell RNA spiked in.

This clonotype has at least ten counts. CDR3: CASRADRGPNTGELFF. The CDR3 nucleotides read TGTGCCAGCAGAGCCGACAGGGGGCCGAACACCGGGGAGCTGTTTTTT. The chain carries TRBV12-3 or TRBV12-4 and TRBJ2-2; 10 positions agree with TRBD1. With V trimmed by 6 bases and J by 0 bases, 4 bases remained unmatched. The CDR3 has 16 amino acids.

This clonotype occurred many times. The chain combines TRBV11-2 with TRBJ2-7, with 9 bases aligning to TRBD1. Germline V gene sequence: CDR1 SGHAT, CDR2 FQNNGV. Trimming cost V 1 base and J 4 bases; bases outside gene matches: 8. The CDR3 runs 16 residues. This CDR3 reads CASSLVDRGSSYEQYF. The CDR3 DNA reads as TGTGCCAGCAGCTTAGTGGACAGGGGAAGTTCGTACGAGCAGTACTTC.

This clonotype was detected ten times or more. In nucleotides, the CDR3 is TGTGCCAGCAGCGTTCGGACTGGGGCCGATACGCAGTATTTT. Translated, it gives CASSVRTGADTQYF. The rearrangement links TRBV9 to TRBJ2-3, with D perhaps given as TRBD1 or TRBD2 (5 bases each). The CDR3 length is 14 residues. Germline-derived CDR1 and CDR2 are SGDLS and YYNGEE. Trimming shortened V by 2 bases and J by 6 bases, and 13 bases separated the two germline ends.

This clonotype was seen at least ten times. This rearrangement joins TRBV4-1 to TRBJ2-5; 10 bases match TRBD2. This CDR3 has 17 residues. CDR1 MGHRA and CDR2 YSYEKL come from the germline V gene. After removal of 2 bases from V and 0 bases from J, the junction contained 6 bases not matched to a gene. The CDR3 nucleotides are TGCGCCAGCAGCCAACAACCGGGGACTAGCGACCAAGAGACCCAGTACTTC. Translation: CASSQQPGTSDQETQYF.

This clonotype was picked up many times. The chain combines TRBV6-5 with TRBJ2-7; TRBD2 matches 8 bases. Germline trimming cut 10 bases from V and 7 bases from J; bases unmatched to any gene: 9. Germline loops: CDR1 MNHEY, CDR2 SVGAGI. The CDR3 spans 12 residues. For the CDR3, the DNA is TGTGCCACCTCCGGGGGGGTGGGAGAGCAGTACTTC. It yields the protein CATSGGVGEQYF.

As concerns this clonotype: Given a much more abundant clone one base away, this may be a read error. The rearrangement joins TRBV6-5 to TRBJ2-7; D remains unclear. Germline V gene lookup returns CDR1 MNHEY and CDR2 SVGAGI. V dropped 4 bases and J dropped 5 bases, with 15 bases sitting between them. This CDR3 has 14 amino acids. CDR3 bases: TGTGCCAGCAGTTTCTCTTTCGGAACGGACGAGCAGTACTTC. Amino acid sequence: CASSFSFGTDEQYF.

This clonotype was seen repeatedly, ten times or more. This chain links TRBV12-5 with TRBJ2-3; 7 positions agree with TRBD2. The V gene's germline CDR1 is LGHNT and CDR2 FRNRAP. With 3 bases clipped from V and 2 bases from J, the junction kept 5 bases outside the gene matches. The CDR3 contains 15 residues. The CDR3 is CASGFGRGDTDTQYF. The CDR3 DNA sequence: TGTGCTAGTGGTTTTGGTCGGGGGGACACAGATACGCAGTATTTT.

This clonotype was recorded at least ten times. V and J are TRBV6-5 and TRBJ2-1; 10 bases align to TRBD2. Germline lookup yields CDR1 MNHEY and CDR2 SVGAGI. V was clipped by 5 bases and J by 6 bases; unmatched bases: 4. The CDR3 runs 14 residues. The CDR3 here is CASSVLAGSNEQFF. In nucleotides, the CDR3 is TGTGCCAGCAGTGTACTAGCGGGGAGCAATGAGCAGTTCTTC.

This chain uses TRBV4-1 with TRBJ1-3; tentatively, D is TRBD1 (5 bases). Trimming removed 0 bases at V and 0 bases at J, with 18 bases between. Germline V gene data show CDR1 as MGHRA and CDR2 as YSYEKL. This CDR3 has 19 amino acids. The CDR3 nucleotides read TGCGCCAGCAGCCAAGAGGAGGGGATCTCACCCGACTCTGGAAACACCATATATTTT. Translating gives CASSQEEGISPDSGNTIYF.

In regard to this clonotype: The junction departs from germline at one end; a sequencing error may be responsible. The chain uses TRBV4-3 and TRBJ2-2; D may be TRBD2 (6 bases). Per the germline V gene, CDR1 is LGHNA and CDR2 is YSLEER. CDR3 length: 15 amino acids. DNA of the CDR3: TGCACCAGCAGCCAAGTTACCCGGGGGTCCGGGGAGCTGTTTTTT. Amino acid sequence: CTSSQVTRGSGELFF.

Concerning this clonotype: A much larger clone sits a single nucleotide away, making a read error possible. The gene calls are TRBV19 and TRBJ2-2; perhaps TRBD2 as D (5 bases). Germline V lookup: CDR1 LNHDA, CDR2 SQIVND (reference sequence). This CDR3 has 12 residues. Written as DNA, the CDR3 is TGTGCCAGTAGTATGTGGGCCGGGGAGCTGTCTTTT. Protein: CASSMWAGELSF.

On this clonotype: The conserved final phenylalanine or tryptophan is absent from the CDR3, which likely points to a read error. This chain links TRBV6-5 with TRBJ2-7; 9 bases agree with TRBD1. Germline-derived CDR1 and CDR2 are MNHEY and SVGAGI. The CDR3 is made up of 16 amino acids. The CDR3: CAGSYYGDRAGYEQYL. The CDR3 DNA reads as TGTGCCGGCAGTTACTATGGGGACAGGGCTGGGTACGAGCAGTACCTC.

The table lists this clonotype with many counts. The V call is TRBV6-2 or TRBV6-3, the J call TRBJ1-2; D remains unclear. From germline, CDR1 is MNHEY and CDR2 SVGEGT. The CDR3 is 12 amino acids. Between the trimmed V and J ends, which lost 2 bases and 10 bases, there was a span of 11 bases. In DNA, the CDR3 is TGTGCCAGCAGTTACGAGTCTGGGGACTACACCTTC. Translated, it gives CASSYESGDYTF.

Of note for this clonotype: A much larger clone sits a single nucleotide away, making a read error possible. The rearrangement uses TRBV28 and TRBJ1-5; D call uncertain. This CDR3 has 14 residues. Germline lookup yields CDR1 MDHEN and CDR2 SYDVKM. The CDR3 nucleotides are TGTGCCGGCAGTGCCACGGGGAGCAATCAGCCCCAGCATTTT. This encodes CAGSATGSNQPQHF.

This clonotype turned up a few times. V gene TRBV5-6 combines with J gene TRBJ2-2; TRBD2 agrees at 10 bases. There are 17 residues in the CDR3. The V and J ends lost 0 bases and 4 bases, in that order; junction bases with no gene match: 6. Germline V gene sequence: CDR1 SGHDT, CDR2 YYEEEE. Here the CDR3 DNA reads TGTGCCAGCAGCTTGGCTCTAGCGGGAGATATCACCGGGGAGCTGTTTTTT. As protein: CASSLALAGDITGELFF.

Comment on this clonotype: It may be a read error: a sequence one base away is much more abundant. V and J are TRBV6-5 and TRBJ2-3; TRBD2 might be the D (5 bases). CDR1 MNHEY and CDR2 SVGAGI come from the germline V gene. CDR3 length: 17 amino acids. This CDR3 is CACSSPLAAGGTDTQYF. DNA for the CDR3: TGTGCCTGCAGTAGTCCCCTTGCGGCGGGTGGCACAGATACGCAGTATTTT.

This clonotype was detected ten times or more. J is TRBJ2-3 and V is TRBV19; 11 bases match TRBD2. Germline CDR1 and CDR2: LNHDA and SQIVND (reference sequence). There are 15 residues in the CDR3. The J segment lost 1 base and the V segment lost 5 bases, leaving 2 bases of the junction unmatched. The CDR3 loop is CASSGGLAGTDTQYF. CDR3 coding DNA: TGTGCCAGTAGTGGGGGACTAGCGGGCACAGATACGCAGTATTTT.

The V and J genes are TRBV12-3 or TRBV12-4 and TRBJ1-1, with D possibly matching TRBD1 (6 bases). V was pared by 11 bases and J by 0 bases, with 13 bases between. The CDR3 totals 13 residues. The CDR3 DNA reads as TGTGCCGCCAGTCAGGGGTTGAACACTGAAGCTTTCTTT. Amino acids: CAASQGLNTEAFF.

The sample holds a few counts of this clonotype. The chain couples TRBV29-1 to TRBJ2-7; 8 bases match TRBD2. The CDR3 covers 13 residues. The V and J ends lost 4 bases and 3 bases, in that order; junction bases with no gene match: 5. Germline lookup yields CDR1 SQVTM and CDR2 ANQGSEA. CDR3: CSVVIAGIYEQYF. CDR3 DNA: TGCAGCGTTGTAATAGCGGGGATCTACGAGCAGTACTTC.

A word on this clonotype: This may stem from a read error, because a much larger clone lies one nucleotide away. The DNA is left out, because the CDR3 cannot be placed on it with certainty; the CDR3 is given as TCRdb lists it. This chain links TRBV4-1 with TRBJ1-2. In germline, CDR1 is MGHRA, CDR2 YSYEKL. Termini included, the CDR3 measures 14 amino acids. The CDR3: CASSQVGGGSGHTF.

This clonotype was counted at least ten times. The rearrangement links TRBV5-4 to TRBJ2-3; D unclear. From germline, CDR1 is SGHNT and CDR2 YYREEE (reference sequence). V lost 4 bases and J lost 2, with 2 bases in between. The CDR3 runs to 11 residues. The DNA of the CDR3 is TGTGCCAGCAGCCACACAGATACGCAGTATTTT. This gives the protein CASSHTDTQYF.

This clonotype appeared many times. This CDR3 reads CSVESGSNTEAFF. The CDR3 region has the DNA TGCAGCGTTGAGTCGGGCTCGAACACTGAAGCTTTCTTT. The chain employs TRBV29-1 and TRBJ1-1; D gene unclear. Trimming cost V 3 bases and J 1 base, with 9 bases left between them. Germline V gives CDR1 SQVTM, CDR2 ANQGSEA. This CDR3 comprises 13 residues.